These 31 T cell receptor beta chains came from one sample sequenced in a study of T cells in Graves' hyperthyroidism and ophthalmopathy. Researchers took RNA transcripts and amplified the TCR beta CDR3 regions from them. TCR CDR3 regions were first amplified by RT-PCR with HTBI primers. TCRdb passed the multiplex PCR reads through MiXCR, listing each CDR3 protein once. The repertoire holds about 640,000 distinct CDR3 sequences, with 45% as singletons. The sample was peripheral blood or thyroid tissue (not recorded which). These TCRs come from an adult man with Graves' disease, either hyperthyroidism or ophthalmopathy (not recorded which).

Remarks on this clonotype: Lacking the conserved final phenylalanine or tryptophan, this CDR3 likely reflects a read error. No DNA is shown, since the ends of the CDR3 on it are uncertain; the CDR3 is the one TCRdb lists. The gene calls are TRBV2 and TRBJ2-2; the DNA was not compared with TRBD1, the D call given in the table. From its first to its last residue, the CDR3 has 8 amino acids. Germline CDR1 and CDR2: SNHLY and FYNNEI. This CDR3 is CASSKDGG.

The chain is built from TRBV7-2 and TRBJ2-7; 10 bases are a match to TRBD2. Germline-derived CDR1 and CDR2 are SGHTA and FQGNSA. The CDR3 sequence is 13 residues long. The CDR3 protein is CDQSSSGSDEQYF. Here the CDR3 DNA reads TGTGACCAGTCTTCTAGCGGGAGCGACGAGCAGTACTTC.

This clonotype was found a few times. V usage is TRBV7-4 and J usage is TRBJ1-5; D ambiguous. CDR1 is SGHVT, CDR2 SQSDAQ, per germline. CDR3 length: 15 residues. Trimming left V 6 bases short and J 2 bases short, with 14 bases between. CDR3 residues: CASSLSVWGNQPQHF. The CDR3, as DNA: TGTGCCAGCAGTTTATCGGTTTGGGGCAATCAGCCCCAGCATTTT.

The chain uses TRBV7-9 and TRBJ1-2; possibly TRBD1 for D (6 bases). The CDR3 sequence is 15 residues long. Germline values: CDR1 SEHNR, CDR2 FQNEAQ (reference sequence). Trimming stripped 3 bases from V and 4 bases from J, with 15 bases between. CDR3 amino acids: CASSFSGRGFYGYTF. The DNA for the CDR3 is TGTGCCAGCAGCTTCTCCGGCAGGGGCTTCTATGGCTACACCTTC.

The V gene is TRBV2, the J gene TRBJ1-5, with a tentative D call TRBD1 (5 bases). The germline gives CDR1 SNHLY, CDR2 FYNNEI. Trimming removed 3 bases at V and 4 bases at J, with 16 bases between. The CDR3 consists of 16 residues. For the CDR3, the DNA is TGTGCCAGCAGTGACTGGGGGTCTACAACAAATCAGCCCCAGCATTTT. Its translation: CASSDWGSTTNQPQHF.

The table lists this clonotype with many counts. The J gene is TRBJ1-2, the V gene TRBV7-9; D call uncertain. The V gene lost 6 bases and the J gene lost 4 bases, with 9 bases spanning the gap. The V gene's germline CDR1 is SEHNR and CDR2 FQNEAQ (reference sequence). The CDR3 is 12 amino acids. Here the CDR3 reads CASSFNSYGYTF. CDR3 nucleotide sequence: TGTGCCAGCAGTTTCAACAGCTATGGCTACACCTTC.

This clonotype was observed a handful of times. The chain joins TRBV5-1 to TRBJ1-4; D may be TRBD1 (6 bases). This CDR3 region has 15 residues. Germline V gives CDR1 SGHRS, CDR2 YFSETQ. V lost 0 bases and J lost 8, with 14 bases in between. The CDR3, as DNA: TGCGCCAGCAGCTTGGAATTCCGGACAGACGAAAAACTGTTTTTT. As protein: CASSLEFRTDEKLFF.

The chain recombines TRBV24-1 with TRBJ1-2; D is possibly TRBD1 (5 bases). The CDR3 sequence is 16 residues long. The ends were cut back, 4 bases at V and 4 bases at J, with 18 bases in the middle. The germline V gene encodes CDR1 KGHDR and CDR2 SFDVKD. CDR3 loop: CATSEASSTGTYGYTF. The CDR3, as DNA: TGTGCCACCAGTGAGGCCAGCAGCACAGGTACCTATGGCTACACCTTC.

CDR3 DNA: TGTGCCATCAGTGACCTCCACTTT. Translation gives CAISDLHF. The chain has TRBV10-3 and TRBJ1-6; D not certain. V was clipped by 3 bases and J by 15 bases, with 0 bases between them. CDR1 and CDR2 from the germline V gene are ENHRY and SYGVKD. This CDR3 spans 8 amino acids.

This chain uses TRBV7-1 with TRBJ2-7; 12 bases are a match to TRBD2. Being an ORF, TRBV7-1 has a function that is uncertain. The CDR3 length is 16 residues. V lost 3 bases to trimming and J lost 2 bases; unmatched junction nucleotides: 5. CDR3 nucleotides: TGTGCCAGCAGCTCCTGGACTAGCGGGACAACCTACGAGCAGTACTTC. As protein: CASSSWTSGTTYEQYF.

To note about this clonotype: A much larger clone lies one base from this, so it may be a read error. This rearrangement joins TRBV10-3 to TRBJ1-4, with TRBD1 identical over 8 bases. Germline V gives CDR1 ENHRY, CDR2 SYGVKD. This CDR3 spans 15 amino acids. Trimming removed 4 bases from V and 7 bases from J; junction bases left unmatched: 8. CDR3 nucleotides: TGTGCCATCAGTGGTCCCGGACAGGGAGGTGAAAAACTGTTTTTT. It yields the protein CAISGPGQGGEKLFF.

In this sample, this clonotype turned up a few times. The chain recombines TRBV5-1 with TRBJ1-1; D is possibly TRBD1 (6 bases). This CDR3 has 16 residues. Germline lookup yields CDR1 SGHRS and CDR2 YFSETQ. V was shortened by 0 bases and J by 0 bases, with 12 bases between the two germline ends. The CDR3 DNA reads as TGCGCCAGCAGCTTGGCAGGGGTAGGCGTGAACACTGAAGCTTTCTTT. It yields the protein CASSLAGVGVNTEAFF. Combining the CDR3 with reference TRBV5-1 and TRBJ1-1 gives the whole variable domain KAGVTQTPRYLIKTRGQQVTLSCSPISGHRSVSWYQQTPGQGLQFLFEYFSETQRNKGNFPGRFSGRQFSNSRSEMNVSTLELGDSALYLCASSLAGVGVNTEAFFGQGTRLTVV.

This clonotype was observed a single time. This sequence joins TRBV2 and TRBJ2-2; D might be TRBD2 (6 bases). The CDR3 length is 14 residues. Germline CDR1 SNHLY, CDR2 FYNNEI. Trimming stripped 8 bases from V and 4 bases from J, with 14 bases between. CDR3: CASQVQGGTGELFF. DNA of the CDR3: TGTGCCAGCCAAGTCCAGGGAGGCACCGGGGAGCTGTTTTTT.

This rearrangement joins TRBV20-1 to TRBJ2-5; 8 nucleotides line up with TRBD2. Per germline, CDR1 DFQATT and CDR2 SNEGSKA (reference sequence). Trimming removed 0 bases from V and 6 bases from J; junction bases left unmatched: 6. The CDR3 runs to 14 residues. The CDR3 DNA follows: TGCAGTGCTAGAGAGGGCGGGGGGCCAAAGACCCAGTACTTC. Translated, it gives CSAREGGGPKTQYF.

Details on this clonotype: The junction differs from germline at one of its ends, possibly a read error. The CDR3 loop reads CASSLTGTLSSVANVLTF. The CDR3 region has the DNA TGTGCCAGTAGTTTAACCGGGACTCTGAGCTCTGTGGCCAACGTCCTGACTTTC. This chain links TRBV19 with TRBJ2-6; tentative D call: TRBD2 (6 bases). The CDR3 has 18 amino acids. Per the germline V gene, CDR1 is LNHDA and CDR2 is SQIVND (reference sequence).

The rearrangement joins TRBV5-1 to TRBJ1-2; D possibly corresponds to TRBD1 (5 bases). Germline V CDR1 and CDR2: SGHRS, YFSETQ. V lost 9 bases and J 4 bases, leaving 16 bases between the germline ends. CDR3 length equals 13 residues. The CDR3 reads CATSTAYVYGYTF. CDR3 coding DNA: TGCGCCACTTCGACAGCGTATGTCTATGGCTACACCTTC.

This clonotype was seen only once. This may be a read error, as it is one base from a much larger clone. CDR3 in amino acids: CASSFGQKTYEQYF. In nucleotides, the CDR3 is TGTGCCAGCAGCTTTGGACAGAAGACCTACGAGCAGTACTTC. V and J are TRBV7-7 and TRBJ2-7; possibly TRBD1 for D (6 bases). The germline V gene has CDR1 SSHAT and CDR2 FNYEAQ (reference sequence). V gave up 3 bases and J gave up 2 bases, with 11 bases separating them. The CDR3 extends over 14 amino acids.

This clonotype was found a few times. CDR3 loop: CASSLQPDGQLFEAFF. The CDR3 DNA reads TGTGCCAGCAGCTTACAGCCTGACGGCCAACTGTTTGAAGCTTTCTTT. The rearrangement joins TRBV7-8 to TRBJ1-1, with D unresolved. This CDR3 is 16 amino acids long. Trimming left V 2 bases short and J 7 bases short, with 20 bases between. Germline CDR1 SGHVS, CDR2 FQNEAQ.

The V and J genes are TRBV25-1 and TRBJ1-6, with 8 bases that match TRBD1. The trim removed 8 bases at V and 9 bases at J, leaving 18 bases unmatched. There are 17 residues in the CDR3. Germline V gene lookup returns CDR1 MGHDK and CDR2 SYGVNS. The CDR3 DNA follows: TGTGCCAGCGGTGGGATAGACAGGGGATCTTCGTCTTCACCCCTCCACTTT. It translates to CASGGIDRGSSSSPLHF.

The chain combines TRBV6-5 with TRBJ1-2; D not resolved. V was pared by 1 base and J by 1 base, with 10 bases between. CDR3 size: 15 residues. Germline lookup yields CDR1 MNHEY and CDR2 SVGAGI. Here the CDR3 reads CASSYWVDNNYGYTF. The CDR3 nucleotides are TGTGCCAGCAGTTACTGGGTCGACAATAACTATGGCTACACCTTC.

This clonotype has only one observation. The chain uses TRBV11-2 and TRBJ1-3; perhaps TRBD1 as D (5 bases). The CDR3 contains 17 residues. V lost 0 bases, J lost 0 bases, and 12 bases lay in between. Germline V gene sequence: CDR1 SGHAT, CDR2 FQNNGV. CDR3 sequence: CASSLEYWGSSGNTIYF. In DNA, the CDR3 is TGTGCCAGCAGCTTAGAATATTGGGGCAGCTCTGGAAACACCATATATTTT.

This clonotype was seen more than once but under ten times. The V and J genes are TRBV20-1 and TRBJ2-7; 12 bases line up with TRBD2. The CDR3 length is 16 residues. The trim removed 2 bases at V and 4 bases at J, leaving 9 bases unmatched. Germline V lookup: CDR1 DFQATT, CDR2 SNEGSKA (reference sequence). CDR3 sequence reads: CSARSASGRAHYEQYF. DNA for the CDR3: TGCAGTGCTAGATCGGCTAGCGGGAGGGCCCATTACGAGCAGTACTTC.

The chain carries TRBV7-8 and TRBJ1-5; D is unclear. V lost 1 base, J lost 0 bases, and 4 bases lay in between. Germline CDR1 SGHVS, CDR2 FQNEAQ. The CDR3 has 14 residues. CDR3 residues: CASSLDDSNQPQHF. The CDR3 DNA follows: TGTGCCAGCAGCTTAGATGATAGCAATCAGCCCCAGCATTTT.

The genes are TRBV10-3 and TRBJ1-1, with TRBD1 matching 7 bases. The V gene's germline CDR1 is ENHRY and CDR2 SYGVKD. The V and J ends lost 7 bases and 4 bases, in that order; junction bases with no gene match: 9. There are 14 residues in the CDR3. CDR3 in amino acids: CAIKVGQGGTEAFF. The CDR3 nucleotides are TGTGCCATCAAGGTGGGCCAGGGGGGCACTGAAGCTTTCTTT.

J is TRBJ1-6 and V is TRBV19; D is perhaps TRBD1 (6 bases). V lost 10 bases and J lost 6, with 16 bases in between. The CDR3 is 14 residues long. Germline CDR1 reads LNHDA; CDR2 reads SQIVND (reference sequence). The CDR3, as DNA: TGTGCCACCGGGCGCCGGACAGTTAATTCACCCCTCCACTTT. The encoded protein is CATGRRTVNSPLHF.

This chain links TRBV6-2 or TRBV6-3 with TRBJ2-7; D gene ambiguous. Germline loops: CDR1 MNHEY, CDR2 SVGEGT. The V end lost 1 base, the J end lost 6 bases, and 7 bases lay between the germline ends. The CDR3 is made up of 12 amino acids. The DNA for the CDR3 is TGTGCCAGCAGTTACTGGGCTAGCGAGCAGTACTTC. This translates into CASSYWASEQYF.

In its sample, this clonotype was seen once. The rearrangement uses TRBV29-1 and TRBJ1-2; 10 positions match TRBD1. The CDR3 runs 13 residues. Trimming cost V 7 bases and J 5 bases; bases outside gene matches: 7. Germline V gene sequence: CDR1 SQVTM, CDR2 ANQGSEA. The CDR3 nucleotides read TGCAGCGGCCGGGACAGGGGTCGGTATGGCTACACCTTC. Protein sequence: CSGRDRGRYGYTF.

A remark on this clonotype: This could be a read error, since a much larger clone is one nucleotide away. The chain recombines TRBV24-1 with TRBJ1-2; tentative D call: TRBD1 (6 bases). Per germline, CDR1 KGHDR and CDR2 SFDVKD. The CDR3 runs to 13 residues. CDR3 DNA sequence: TGTGCCGCCAGGCCCCAGGGGAGCTATGGCTACACCTTC. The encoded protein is CAARPQGSYGYTF.

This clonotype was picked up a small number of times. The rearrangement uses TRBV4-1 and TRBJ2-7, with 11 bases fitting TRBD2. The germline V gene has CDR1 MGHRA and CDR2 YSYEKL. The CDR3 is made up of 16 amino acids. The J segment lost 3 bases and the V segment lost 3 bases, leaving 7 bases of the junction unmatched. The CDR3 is CASSQELAGAYYEQYF. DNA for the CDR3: TGCGCCAGCAGCCAGGAACTAGCGGGAGCCTACTACGAGCAGTACTTC.

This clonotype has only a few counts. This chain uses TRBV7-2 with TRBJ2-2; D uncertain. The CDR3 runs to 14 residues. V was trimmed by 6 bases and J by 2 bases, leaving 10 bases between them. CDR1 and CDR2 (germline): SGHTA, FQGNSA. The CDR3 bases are TGTGCCAGCAGTGATCCATCCAACACCGGGGAGCTGTTTTTT. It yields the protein CASSDPSNTGELFF.

The CDR3 bases are TGTGCCAGCAGTGAATGGGGGACGCGAAATGAAAAACTGTTTTTT. This encodes CASSEWGTRNEKLFF. The gene calls are TRBV25-1 and TRBJ1-4; a weak D match, TRBD1 (5 bases). CDR1 is MGHDK and CDR2 is SYGVNS in the germline V gene. With 1 base removed from V and 5 bases from J, the gap between germline ends came to 11 bases. The CDR3 totals 15 residues.